These 3 T cell receptor beta chains share one sample of origin, sequenced in a study of T cell repertoires in cytomegalovirus infection. MiXCR, applied by TCRdb to the reads, yields one record per CDR3 protein. This table holds about 740,000 distinct CDR3 sequences, 35% found once. Specimen: PBMCs. The receptors originated from a human donor in good health (CMV status not recorded). Some clones in this sample may be carry-over from other donors' samples.

The chain combines TRBV7-9 with TRBJ2-3; D gene unclear. Trimming left V 1 base short and J 2 bases short, with 7 bases between. The CDR3 has 14 amino acids. CDR1 is SEHNR and CDR2 is FQNEAQ in the germline V gene (reference sequence). The CDR3 DNA is TGTGCCAGCAGCTTAGAAGTCATCACAGATACGCAGTATTTT. Its translation is CASSLEVITDTQYF.

This clonotype was counted between two and nine times. The rearrangement uses TRBV19 and TRBJ2-7; a possible D gene is TRBD2 (5 bases). Germline V CDR1 and CDR2: LNHDA, SQIVND (reference sequence). The ends were cut back, 4 bases at V and 1 base at J, with 29 bases in the middle. This CDR3 region has 20 residues. CDR3 region: CASSRAVSGPGSAASYEQYF. DNA of the CDR3: TGTGCCAGTAGTAGAGCCGTTTCTGGGCCTGGATCAGCGGCATCCTACGAGCAGTACTTC.

This chain links TRBV20-1 with TRBJ1-4, with D unresolved. CDR3 length: 13 residues. The germline CDR1 and CDR2 sequences are DFQATT and SNEGSKA (reference sequence). The germline V and J ends were trimmed by 1 base and 4 bases, with 7 bases remaining between them. This CDR3 is CSARGDLNEKLFF. The CDR3 DNA reads TGCAGTGCTAGAGGGGATCTTAATGAAAAACTGTTTTTT.